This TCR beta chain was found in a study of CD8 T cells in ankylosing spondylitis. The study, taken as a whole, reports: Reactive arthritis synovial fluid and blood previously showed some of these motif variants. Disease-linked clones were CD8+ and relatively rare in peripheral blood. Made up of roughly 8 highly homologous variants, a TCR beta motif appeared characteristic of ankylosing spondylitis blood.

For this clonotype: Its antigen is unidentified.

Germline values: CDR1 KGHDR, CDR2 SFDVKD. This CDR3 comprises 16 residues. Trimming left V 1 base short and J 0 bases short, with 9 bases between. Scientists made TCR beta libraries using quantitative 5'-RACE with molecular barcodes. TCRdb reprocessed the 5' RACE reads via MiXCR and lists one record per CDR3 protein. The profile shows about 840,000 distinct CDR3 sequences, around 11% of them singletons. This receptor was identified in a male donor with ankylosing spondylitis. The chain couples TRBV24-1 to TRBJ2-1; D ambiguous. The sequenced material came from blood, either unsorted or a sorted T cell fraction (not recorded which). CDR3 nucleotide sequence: TGTGCCACCAGTGATTTATACGGTAGCTCCTACAATGAGCAGTTCTTC. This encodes CATSDLYGSSYNEQFF.